This T cell receptor beta chain is from a study of T cell changes during pregnancy in multiple sclerosis. Germline V gene sequence: CDR1 SGHRS, CDR2 YFSETQ. V gave up 5 bases and J gave up 6 bases, with 12 bases separating them. The CDR3 is 12 residues long. This table comes from immunoSEQ multiplex PCR, and its TCRdb copy is limited to in-frame clones, with some not included. Among about 40,000 clones listed, roughly nine tenths were seen once. The specimen comprised CD8+ T cells from peripheral blood mononuclear cells, sampled in the first trimester of pregnancy. The clonotype was recovered from a female donor with multiple sclerosis, enrolled in a pregnancy study. This sequence joins TRBV5-1 and TRBJ2-7; D call uncertain. The DNA of the CDR3 is TGCGCCAGCAGTTCAGCGCTCGGCGAGCAGTACTTC. It codes for CASSSALGEQYF.